Below, 22 T cell receptor beta chains from the same sample are listed, as sequenced in a study of blood T cell repertoires in COVID-19. Assay used: immunoSEQ multiplex PCR; TCRdb lists only in-frame clones, some missing. The sample includes approximately 280,000 clones, roughly 85% of them seen just once. Sequencing was carried out using PBMCs or T cells enriched from blood (not recorded which). The receptors shown here come from a woman between 50 and 59 years old who had recovered from COVID-19.

This clone was observed a handful of times. V and J are TRBV6-5 and TRBJ1-1; D is possibly TRBD1 (6 bases). The CDR3 has 15 amino acids. Germline V gene lookup returns CDR1 MNHEY and CDR2 SVGAGI. Trimming removed 6 bases at V and 0 bases at J, with 14 bases between. CDR3 nucleotides: TGTGCCAGCAGCAAGACGGGACACTTGAACACTGAAGCTTTCTTT. Encoded protein: CASSKTGHLNTEAFF.

This sequence joins TRBV2 and TRBJ1-5; D is perhaps TRBD1 (6 bases). The germline CDR1 and CDR2 sequences are SNHLY and FYNNEI. The germline V and J ends were trimmed by 6 bases and 6 bases, with 15 bases remaining between them. The CDR3 sequence is 14 residues long. As DNA, the CDR3 is TGTGCCAGCAGGCTACAGGGTGTCGTTCAGCCCCAGCATTTT. Translated: CASRLQGVVQPQHF.

V is TRBV19 and J is TRBJ2-7; D is unresolved. This CDR3 is 13 amino acids long. The V end was cut by 0 bases, the J end by 1 base, with 4 bases between. CDR1 is LNHDA and CDR2 is SQIVND in the germline V gene (reference sequence). CDR3 nucleotide sequence: TGTGCCAGTAGTATAGACGGGTCCTACGAGCAGTACTTC. Protein: CASSIDGSYEQYF.

This clone appeared a few times. The chain has TRBV12-5 and TRBJ2-1, with 10 positions matching TRBD2. Germline V gives CDR1 LGHNT, CDR2 FRNRAP. V lost 3 bases and J lost 5; bases outside the gene matches: 1. The CDR3 runs 14 residues. CDR3 protein: CASGLLAGNNEQFF. The CDR3 region has the DNA TGTGCTAGTGGTTTACTAGCGGGAAACAATGAGCAGTTCTTC.

This CDR3 is CATSEPGADTQYF. DNA of the CDR3: TGTGCCACCAGTGAGCCGGGGGCAGATACGCAGTATTTT. The chain employs TRBV24-1 and TRBJ2-3, with D perhaps matching TRBD2 (6 bases). CDR1 KGHDR and CDR2 SFDVKD come from the germline V gene. The CDR3 contains 13 residues. V lost 4 bases, J lost 4 bases, and 8 bases lay in between.

The chain carries TRBV3-1 (or the pseudogene TRBV3-2) and TRBJ2-7, with 8 positions matching TRBD2. Trimming took 7 bases from V and 0 from J; bases not matched to a gene: 8. CDR3 length: 15 residues. Germline values: CDR1 LGHDT, CDR2 YNNKEL (reference sequence). The CDR3, as DNA: TGTGCCAGCAACGCGGCGGGGGGTCCCTCCTACGAGCAGTACTTC. It translates to CASNAAGGPSYEQYF.

The chain carries TRBV7-2 and TRBJ1-5; D ambiguous. From germline, CDR1 is SGHTA and CDR2 FQGNSA. This CDR3 contains 15 residues. Deletions cut 1 base from V and 5 bases from J, with 12 bases between. The CDR3 region is CASSLVGLKDQPQHF. In DNA form, the CDR3 reads TGTGCCAGCAGCTTAGTGGGCCTAAAGGATCAGCCCCAGCATTTT.

The chain couples TRBV10-1 to TRBJ1-5; D may be TRBD1 (6 bases). The germline V gene encodes CDR1 WNHNN and CDR2 SYGVQD (reference sequence). The ends were cut back, 10 bases at V and 2 bases at J, with 18 bases in the middle. This CDR3 comprises 15 residues. The CDR3 protein is CANPDRTNGNQPQHF. The CDR3 region has the DNA TGCGCCAACCCGGACAGAACAAACGGCAATCAGCCCCAGCATTTT.

This clone has only a few counts. The chain uses TRBV5-4 and TRBJ2-7; 8 bases are shared with TRBD1. The CDR3 has 15 amino acids. The J segment lost 2 bases and the V segment lost 1 base, leaving 5 bases of the junction unmatched. CDR1 is SGHNT, CDR2 YYREEE, per germline (reference sequence). The CDR3 DNA sequence: TGTGCCAGCAGCTTGAGGCAGGGGGCTACCTACGAGCAGTACTTC. It yields the protein CASSLRQGATYEQYF.

This clone was seen a few times. This chain links TRBV29-1 with TRBJ1-1, with 8 bases aligning to TRBD1. With 7 bases clipped from V and 7 bases from J, the junction kept 8 bases outside the gene matches. The V gene's germline CDR1 is SQVTM and CDR2 ANQGSEA. The CDR3 runs 12 residues. The CDR3 bases are TGCAGCGCAGACAGGGGAACGGATGAAGCTTTCTTT. Translating gives CSADRGTDEAFF.

V usage is TRBV11-2 and J usage is TRBJ1-2, with 9 bases that match TRBD1. CDR3 length: 15 residues. The trim removed 4 bases at V and 4 bases at J, leaving 7 bases unmatched. Germline assignment: CDR1 SGHAT and CDR2 FQNNGV. CDR3 protein: CASSSHRGRTYGYTF. The CDR3 DNA follows: TGTGCCAGCAGCTCACACAGGGGGCGCACCTATGGCTACACCTTC.

This chain connects TRBV19 to TRBJ2-5, with D tentatively TRBD1 (5 bases). The CDR3 has 15 residues. The germline CDR1 and CDR2 sequences are LNHDA and SQIVND (reference sequence). Trimming shortened V by 4 bases and J by 1 base, and 13 bases separated the two germline ends. The CDR3 region is CASSNQGNPQETQYF. The CDR3 region has the DNA TGTGCCAGTAGTAACCAGGGAAACCCCCAAGAGACCCAGTACTTC.

This clone was detected once. The V and J genes are TRBV11-2 and TRBJ1-2; D remains ambiguous. V lost 5 bases, J lost 4 bases, and 8 bases lay in between. The CDR3 extends over 12 amino acids. Germline CDR1 and CDR2: SGHAT and FQNNGV. Here the CDR3 DNA reads TGTGCCAGCAGCCGAGGGAGCTATGGCTACACCTTC. Translating gives CASSRGSYGYTF.

This chain joins TRBV27 and TRBJ2-7; 7 bases agree with TRBD1. CDR1 is MNHEY and CDR2 is SMNVEV in the germline V gene (reference sequence). After removal of 3 bases from V and 0 bases from J, the junction contained 8 bases not matched to a gene. This CDR3 is built from 16 residues. The CDR3, as DNA: TGTGCCAGCAGTTTCCGCCGGACAGGCCTCTCCTACGAGCAGTACTTC. It translates to CASSFRRTGLSYEQYF.

V and J are TRBV5-1 and TRBJ2-5; 10 bases align to TRBD2. The J segment lost 4 bases and the V segment lost 2 bases, leaving 14 bases of the junction unmatched. CDR1 and CDR2 (germline): SGHRS, YFSETQ. The length of the CDR3 is 18 residues. The CDR3 region is CASSLQGTPGLARETQYF. The CDR3 DNA is TGCGCCAGCAGCTTACAGGGGACTCCGGGACTAGCGCGAGAGACCCAGTACTTC.

The chain is built from TRBV6-5 and TRBJ1-6, with 9 bases aligning to TRBD1. J gave up 9 bases and V 6 bases, and 6 bases lay outside the gene matches. This CDR3 spans 14 amino acids. Germline CDR1 and CDR2: MNHEY and SVGAGI. The CDR3 loop reads CASSPGTGFSPLHF. CDR3 DNA: TGTGCCAGCAGCCCCGGGACAGGGTTTTCACCCCTCCACTTT.

This sequence joins TRBV24-1 and TRBJ2-2; 10 bases are shared with TRBD1. The V segment lost 7 bases and the J segment 5 bases; nucleotides outside the gene matches: 3. The CDR3 loop spans 14 amino acids. Germline V gene sequence: CDR1 KGHDR, CDR2 SFDVKD. The CDR3 region is CATRGQGDTGELFF. The CDR3 DNA follows: TGTGCCACCAGAGGACAGGGGGATACCGGGGAGCTGTTTTTT.

The chain is built from TRBV24-1 and TRBJ1-6; D is uncertain. The germline CDR1 and CDR2 sequences are KGHDR and SFDVKD. This CDR3 contains 13 residues. V was clipped by 12 bases and J by 10 bases, with 18 bases between them. The CDR3 loop is CASSGGPGSPLHF. The CDR3 DNA is TGTGCCTCCTCAGGAGGCCCGGGCTCACCCCTCCACTTT.

The gene calls are TRBV7-6 and TRBJ2-1; 9 bases agree with TRBD2. The CDR3 consists of 15 residues. Germline loops: CDR1 SGHVS, CDR2 FNYEAQ. J gave up 3 bases and V 7 bases, and 7 bases lay outside the gene matches. CDR3 sequence reads: CASTLSGSLYNEQFF. The CDR3 DNA reads as TGTGCCAGCACTCTTAGCGGGAGTCTCTACAATGAGCAGTTCTTC.

This clone was counted ten times or more. This rearrangement joins TRBV11-2 to TRBJ2-2; D is unresolved. Trimming stripped 2 bases from V and 6 bases from J, with 7 bases between. Germline loops: CDR1 SGHAT, CDR2 FQNNGV. The CDR3 covers 13 residues. The CDR3 nucleotides are TGTGCCAGCAGCTTAATGGCAGCCGGGGAGCTGTTTTTT. It translates to CASSLMAAGELFF.

The V and J genes are TRBV7-2 and TRBJ1-3; a weak D match, TRBD1 (5 bases). Germline CDR1 SGHTA, CDR2 FQGNSA. The CDR3 has 16 residues. The V gene lost 4 bases and the J gene lost 0 bases, with 13 bases spanning the gap. The CDR3 bases are TGTGCCAGCAGCTACCGGGGGACTGTCTCTGGAAACACCATATATTTT. It encodes CASSYRGTVSGNTIYF. The full variable domain, with the rest looked up from reference TRBV7-2 and TRBJ1-3, is GAGVSQSPSNKVTEKGKDVELRCDPISGHTALYWYRQSLGQGLEFLIYFQGNSAPDKSGLPSDRFSAERTGGSVSTLTIQRTQQEDSAVYLCASSYRGTVSGNTIYFGEGSWLTVV.

The V and J genes are TRBV24-1 and TRBJ1-5, with D possibly matching TRBD1 (6 bases). The germline V gene encodes CDR1 KGHDR and CDR2 SFDVKD. The CDR3 has 16 amino acids. The V gene lost 2 bases and the J gene lost 0 bases, with 10 bases spanning the gap. In DNA, the CDR3 is TGTGCCACCAGTGATTACGGGGGGCATAGCAATCAGCCCCAGCATTTT. Protein sequence: CATSDYGGHSNQPQHF.